These 15 T cell receptor beta chains were sequenced from one sample in a study of control samples from healthy donors and cancer patients. TCRdb keeps only in-frame clones here, not all; method: immunoSEQ multiplex PCR. This sample has more than 95,000 clones; around 87% occur once, and the top ten carry 2.9%. Sequencing was performed on blood. These TCRs come from a man aged 55-75 years in good health.

The chain combines TRBV18 with TRBJ1-5; D is unclear. This CDR3 contains 14 residues. Per germline, CDR1 KGHSH and CDR2 LQKENI. Trimming left V 6 bases short and J 6 bases short, with 15 bases between. CDR3 nucleotides: TGTGCCAGCTCTCCGGCGGGGTCAGGTCAGCCCCAGCATTTT. It specifies CASSPAGSGQPQHF.

This chain joins TRBV24-1 and TRBJ2-7; D gene uncertain. There are 12 residues in the CDR3. The V and J ends lost 3 bases and 5 bases respectively, with 7 bases between them. Germline lookup yields CDR1 KGHDR and CDR2 SFDVKD. CDR3 DNA sequence: TGTGCCACCAGTGATGAACTGGACGAGCAGTACTTC. Translating it yields CATSDELDEQYF.

The chain employs TRBV2 and TRBJ2-2; no clear D. Germline-derived CDR1 and CDR2 are SNHLY and FYNNEI. Deletions cut 4 bases from V and 7 bases from J, with 13 bases between. The CDR3 spans 14 residues. CDR3 DNA: TGTGCCAGCAGTGGAGTTATCTCTCTCGGGGAGCTGTTTTTT. It encodes CASSGVISLGELFF.

The chain couples TRBV18 to TRBJ1-1, with 12 bases lining up with TRBD1. The V and J ends lost 3 bases and 5 bases, in that order; junction bases with no gene match: 4. CDR3 size: 15 residues. Germline-derived CDR1 and CDR2 are KGHSH and LQKENI. This CDR3 is CASSPGTGGRTEAFF. The DNA for the CDR3 is TGTGCCAGCTCACCCGGGACAGGGGGCAGGACTGAAGCTTTCTTT.

The gene calls are TRBV6-4 and TRBJ1-6, with D perhaps matching TRBD1 (5 bases). The V gene lost 5 bases and the J gene lost 0 bases, with 5 bases spanning the gap. The CDR3 has 14 amino acids. The germline CDR1 and CDR2 sequences are MRHNA and SNTAGT. The CDR3 is CASSQGSYNSPLHF. The CDR3 nucleotides are TGTGCCAGCAGTCAGGGCTCCTATAATTCACCCCTCCACTTT.

Only a few counts were recorded for this clone. The rearrangement links TRBV5-1 to TRBJ1-1; tentative D call: TRBD1 (6 bases). This CDR3 contains 15 residues. The germline V gene has CDR1 SGHRS and CDR2 YFSETQ. The V end lost 0 bases, the J end lost 3 bases, and 12 bases lay between the germline ends. DNA of the CDR3: TGCGCCAGCAGCTTGGCGGCAGGGGCCGACACTGAAGCTTTCTTT. It is translated as CASSLAAGADTEAFF.

This chain connects TRBV10-3 to TRBJ1-1; tentative D call: TRBD1 (5 bases). V lost 8 bases to trimming and J lost 4 bases, with 17 bases between them. This CDR3 is built from 14 residues. Germline values: CDR1 ENHRY, CDR2 SYGVKD. This CDR3 is CAIQEPGSSTEAFF. Written as DNA, the CDR3 is TGTGCCATCCAAGAACCAGGGTCCTCCACTGAAGCTTTCTTT.

The V call is TRBV3-1 (or the pseudogene TRBV3-2), the J call TRBJ1-4; D ambiguous. The CDR3 is 15 residues long. Germline values: CDR1 LGHDT, CDR2 YNNKEL (reference sequence). Trimming shortened V by 1 base and J by 8 bases, and 14 bases separated the two germline ends. CDR3 sequence reads: CASSQVLQTVEKLFF. The CDR3, as DNA: TGTGCCAGCAGCCAAGTGCTACAGACGGTAGAAAAACTGTTTTTT.

The chain combines TRBV5-6 with TRBJ1-2; D possibly corresponds to TRBD1 (5 bases). CDR3 size: 12 residues. Germline CDR1 is SGHDT and CDR2 is YYEEEE. The ends were cut back, 4 bases at V and 6 bases at J, with 10 bases in the middle. CDR3 loop: CASSAVGDGYTF. The CDR3 nucleotides read TGTGCCAGCAGCGCGGTGGGGGATGGCTACACCTTC.

The CDR3 DNA reads as TGTGCCAGCAGCTTAGTAGGAACAGGCGGCTACACCTTC. Its protein product is CASSLVGTGGYTF. The V call is TRBV7-9, the J call TRBJ1-2; D is possibly TRBD1 (5 bases). Deletions cut 1 base from V and 8 bases from J, with 11 bases between. Germline V gene data show CDR1 as SEHNR and CDR2 as FQNEAQ (reference sequence). This CDR3 has 13 residues.

The genes are TRBV9 and TRBJ1-4, with D possibly matching TRBD1 (6 bases). The germline V gene encodes CDR1 SGDLS and CDR2 YYNGEE. The V end was cut by 4 bases, the J end by 5 bases, with 18 bases between. The CDR3 totals 16 residues. The CDR3, as DNA: TGTGCCAGCAGCTTTCCTCGGGGGGCGGGAAATGAAAAACTGTTTTTT. Protein sequence: CASSFPRGAGNEKLFF.

J is TRBJ2-5 and V is TRBV29-1; D could derive from TRBD1 or TRBD2 (6 bases each). Germline values: CDR1 SQVTM, CDR2 ANQGSEA. This CDR3 contains 11 residues. Between the trimmed V and J ends, which lost 7 bases and 5 bases, there was a span of 11 bases. The CDR3 nucleotides are TGCAGCGGAGGGGGGTGGGAGACCCAGTACTTC. Amino acid sequence: CSGGGWETQYF.

The chain recombines TRBV28 with TRBJ2-7; the D is unclear. This CDR3 is built from 13 residues. Trimming cost V 5 bases and J 2 bases, with 10 bases left between them. Per the germline V gene, CDR1 is MDHEN and CDR2 is SYDVKM. CDR3 amino acids: CASSRALPYEQYF. DNA for the CDR3: TGTGCCAGCAGTCGGGCCTTACCCTACGAGCAGTACTTC.

The V and J genes are TRBV18 and TRBJ1-1, with 9 bases aligning to TRBD1. This CDR3 is built from 16 residues. The germline CDR1 and CDR2 sequences are KGHSH and LQKENI. The J segment lost 5 bases and the V segment lost 0 bases, leaving 7 bases of the junction unmatched. In DNA form, the CDR3 reads TGTGCCAGCTCACCACCGGGTACAGGGGGCCGGACTGAAGCTTTCTTT. Its protein is CASSPPGTGGRTEAFF.

This clone was seen only a few times. This chain links TRBV7-9 with TRBJ1-1, with D unresolved. The CDR3 spans 14 residues. Germline CDR1 reads SEHNR; CDR2 reads FQNEAQ (reference sequence). Trimming cost V 0 bases and J 3 bases, with 8 bases left between them. This chain's CDR3 is CASSLALGDTEAFF. CDR3 bases: TGTGCCAGCAGCTTAGCGCTGGGAGACACTGAAGCTTTCTTT.